This T cell receptor (beta chain) was retrieved from a study of post-analysis software for immune sequencing data. This clonotype was seen a handful of times. Its antigen is still unknown. Built from TCR beta cDNA, the libraries had unique molecular identifiers in them. Each batch of about 0.95 to 10 million T cells produced approximately 470,000 cDNA molecules. TCRdb reanalysed the PCR reads using MiXCR and keeps one entry per CDR3 protein. The sample has roughly 800,000 distinct CDR3 sequences, around 27% seen once. Study-wide results and caveats: A few TRBV segments, TRBV5-6, TRBV5-1 and TRBV20-1 among them, were found more frequent in patients than controls.

CDR3 length: 16 residues. V shed 1 base, J shed 4 bases, and the junction held 8 bases outside the gene matches. The germline V gene has CDR1 SQVTM and CDR2 ANQGSEA. The J gene is TRBJ2-1, the V gene TRBV29-1, with 9 bases lining up with TRBD2. The origin of this receptor is a girl aged 5-17 years with multiple sclerosis. Material for sequencing was blood. CDR3 DNA: TGCAGCGTTGAAGGTGGAGCGGGAGGCTCTTACAATGAGCAGTTCTTC. This translates into CSVEGGAGGSYNEQFF.